The following is a TCR beta chain sequence with its context. The data belong to a study of blood T cell repertoires in COVID-19. Study-wide background: Sample material is recorded as cDNA or gDNA derived from T cells, B-cell-depleted T cells, or PBMCs.

Everyone who took part was 18 to 89 years old, and they came from about 23 US areas. Recovery among Cohort 3 donors was established by two negative PCRs, clearance, or symptom resolution. Trimming took off 3 bases at V and 6 bases at J, with 8 bases between the two ends. This CDR3 comprises 12 residues. CDR1 is SGHTA, CDR2 FQGNSA, per germline. Source study methods: Scientists estimated how many nucleated cells there were by amplifying reference gene primers. Sequencing was performed with immunoSEQ multiplex PCR; in TCRdb, only in-frame clones are kept and a portion is missing. V and J calls and clone size come straight from that table; D and trimming were deduced from the DNA. The data contain hundreds of thousands of clones, approximately 83% of them singletons.

This clonotype originated in a woman between 55 and 75 years old who had recovered from COVID-19. Sequencing was carried out using PBMCs or T cells enriched from blood (not recorded which). The gene calls are TRBV7-2 and TRBJ1-1; D gene uncertain. Written as DNA, the CDR3 is TGTGCCAGCAGCTTTTATGAGTCTGAAGCTTTCTTT. This translates into CASSFYESEAFF.